This T cell receptor (beta chain) stems from a study of blood T cell repertoires in COVID-19. The CDR3 has 15 amino acids. Germline V gene lookup returns CDR1 SQVTM and CDR2 ANQGSEA. The ends lost 6 bases at V and 0 bases at J; junction bases unmatched: 10. Generated by immunoSEQ multiplex PCR, the TCRdb table keeps only in-frame clones and is missing some. The profile shows a few hundred thousand clones, just under 90% of them singletons. V is TRBV29-1 and J is TRBJ1-2, with 7 positions matching TRBD1. The source is a woman between 45 and 60 years old who had recovered from COVID-19. What was sequenced was PBMCs or T cells enriched from blood (not recorded which). In DNA, the CDR3 is TGCAGCGTGCCGGGACAGACAGCCTCTAACTATGGCTACACCTTC. Protein sequence: CSVPGQTASNYGYTF. Full variable domain (missing parts from reference TRBV29-1 and TRBJ1-2): SAVISQKPSRDICQRGTSLTIQCQVDSQVTMMFWYRQQPGQSLTLIATANQGSEATYESGFVIDKFPISRPNLTFSTLTVSNMSPEDSSIYLCSVPGQTASNYGYTFGSGTRLTVV.